Shown below are 27 T cell receptor beta chains from a single sample sequenced in a study of shared clonotypes between healthy human individuals. Selected positively for CCR7 and CD45RO-negative, naive CD8 cells excluded terminally differentiated effector memory CD45RA+ cells. Clones were sequenced by immunoSEQ multiplex PCR, and TCRdb holds only the in-frame ones, with some missing. In the table there are about 2.1 million clones, 90% to 95% of which are singletons. Sequenced material: naive CD8+ T cells from PBMCs. These TCRs come from a man aged 18-30 years in good health. Some clones in this sample may be carry-over from other donors' samples.

The V gene is TRBV28, the J gene TRBJ1-3; perhaps TRBD1 as D (6 bases). Per the germline V gene, CDR1 is MDHEN and CDR2 is SYDVKM. The CDR3 length is 13 residues. Trimming pared 6 bases from V and 2 bases from J, leaving 8 bases between. For the CDR3, the DNA is TGTGCCAGCAGGCCAGGGGCTGGAAACACCATATATTTT. Protein: CASRPGAGNTIYF.

The chain carries TRBV7-2 and TRBJ2-5, with D possibly being TRBD1 or TRBD2 (6 bases each). Germline V CDR1 and CDR2: SGHTA, FQGNSA. Trimming took off 0 bases at V and 5 bases at J, with 10 bases between the two ends. CDR3 length: 14 amino acids. The CDR3 DNA follows: TGTGCCAGCAGCTTAGCGAGAGGGGGGGAGACCCAGTACTTC. Translated, it gives CASSLARGGETQYF.

This chain connects TRBV27 to TRBJ2-1, with a weak D call TRBD1 (6 bases). Germline V CDR1 and CDR2: MNHEY, SMNVEV (reference sequence). CDR3 length: 13 residues. Trimming removed 5 bases at V and 3 bases at J, with 8 bases between. The CDR3 sequence: CASSTGNYNEQFF. CDR3 coding DNA: TGTGCCAGCAGTACAGGGAACTACAATGAGCAGTTCTTC.

The chain joins TRBV28 to TRBJ2-1; TRBD1 matches at 10 bases. V dropped 8 bases and J dropped 4; count of bases not matched to a gene: 2. From germline, CDR1 is MDHEN and CDR2 SYDVKM. CDR3 length: 13 amino acids. The CDR3: CASRDRGYNEQFF. In DNA form, the CDR3 reads TGTGCCAGCCGGGACAGGGGATACAATGAGCAGTTCTTC. Filled out from reference TRBV28 and TRBJ2-1, the complete variable domain reads DVKVTQSSRYLVKRTGEKVFLECVQDMDHENMFWYRQDPGLGLRLIYFSYDVKMKEKGDIPEGYSVSREKKERFSLILESASTNQTSMYLCASRDRGYNEQFFGPGTRLTVL.

The genes are TRBV4-1 and TRBJ1-5; unclear D gene. Trimming stripped 2 bases from V and 0 bases from J, with 5 bases between. The CDR3 contains 14 residues. CDR1 is MGHRA and CDR2 is YSYEKL in the germline V gene. The CDR3 reads CASSQLFSNQPQHF. The CDR3 nucleotides are TGCGCCAGCAGCCAATTATTTAGCAATCAGCCCCAGCATTTT.

Only one count was recorded for this clone. The gene calls are TRBV9 and TRBJ2-2; 7 nucleotides match TRBD2. J was trimmed by 5 bases and V by 3 bases; bases with no gene match: 13. This CDR3 has 17 amino acids. Germline-derived CDR1 and CDR2 are SGDLS and YYNGEE. The CDR3 DNA is TGTGCCAGCAGCGCTAGTAGGTCCAGCGGGGAGACCGGGGAGCTGTTTTTT. Translating gives CASSASRSSGETGELFF.

The chain links TRBV5-4 to TRBJ2-1; unclear D gene. Germline V gene lookup returns CDR1 SGHNT and CDR2 YYREEE (reference sequence). This CDR3 contains 15 residues. Trimming took off 4 bases at V and 0 bases at J, with 11 bases between the two ends. CDR3 residues: CASSPGPDSYNEQFF. CDR3 coding DNA: TGTGCCAGCAGCCCAGGCCCGGACTCCTACAATGAGCAGTTCTTC.

The J gene is TRBJ1-3, the V gene TRBV5-1; TRBD1 aligns across 9 bases. Losses at the gene ends were 4 bases for V and 8 bases for J; bases not matched to a gene: 10. Germline V CDR1 and CDR2: SGHRS, YFSETQ. The length of the CDR3 is 15 residues. The CDR3 nucleotides read TGCGCCAGCAGCGAATTCGGGGACAGGGTAGACACCATATATTTT. This gives the protein CASSEFGDRVDTIYF.

The genes are TRBV2 and TRBJ2-3; 11 bases map to TRBD1. The J segment lost 0 bases and the V segment lost 8 bases, leaving 10 bases of the junction unmatched. This CDR3 has 17 residues. Germline CDR1 is SNHLY and CDR2 is FYNNEI. CDR3: CASGGQGALTSTDTQYF. CDR3 bases: TGTGCCAGCGGTGGACAGGGGGCCCTAACTAGCACAGATACGCAGTATTTT.

The chain employs TRBV7-8 and TRBJ2-7, with 7 bases matching TRBD1. Germline V gives CDR1 SGHVS, CDR2 FQNEAQ. The CDR3 loop spans 15 amino acids. Trimming removed 5 bases from V and 4 bases from J; junction bases left unmatched: 11. Written as DNA, the CDR3 is TGTGCCAGCAGCCCCGAAGTGTCAGGGGGATACGAGCAGTACTTC. It specifies CASSPEVSGGYEQYF.

The chain combines TRBV9 with TRBJ2-1, with 7 nucleotides matching TRBD2. There are 16 residues in the CDR3. Germline assignment: CDR1 SGDLS and CDR2 YYNGEE. J was trimmed by 5 bases and V by 4 bases; bases with no gene match: 12. CDR3 DNA sequence: TGTGCCAGCAGCCCCCATTCTAGCGGAGGGAACAATGAGCAGTTCTTC. It yields the protein CASSPHSSGGNNEQFF.

V is TRBV4-3 and J is TRBJ2-1; D ambiguous. V was pared by 0 bases and J by 5 bases, with 14 bases between. The germline gives CDR1 LGHNA, CDR2 YSLEER. CDR3 size: 16 residues. CDR3 nucleotides: TGCGCCAGCAGCCAAGATTACCAGCTTTTAGACAATGAGCAGTTCTTC. Its protein is CASSQDYQLLDNEQFF.

This chain joins TRBV7-8 and TRBJ1-1; D perhaps matches TRBD1 (6 bases). CDR3 length: 11 residues. V lost 5 bases, J lost 5 bases, and 6 bases lay in between. Germline CDR1 and CDR2: SGHVS and FQNEAQ. The chain's CDR3 is CASSTGTEAFF. The CDR3 region has the DNA TGTGCCAGCAGCACAGGGACTGAAGCTTTCTTT. The variable domain in full, with the rest retrieved from reference TRBV7-8 and TRBJ1-1, is GAGVSQSPRYKVAKRGQDVALRCDPISGHVSLFWYQQALGQGPEFLTYFQNEAQLDKSGLPSDRFFAERPEGSVSTLKIQRTQQEDSAVYLCASSTGTEAFFGQGTRLTVV.

The J gene is TRBJ2-7, the V gene TRBV7-9, with TRBD1 identical over 11 bases. This CDR3 is 15 amino acids long. The junction had 7 bases not matched to a gene; V was cut back by 6 bases and J by 3 bases. Germline CDR1 is SEHNR and CDR2 is FQNEAQ (reference sequence). Here the CDR3 reads CASSSAGTGGYEQYF. CDR3 bases: TGTGCCAGCAGTTCCGCCGGGACAGGGGGCTACGAGCAGTACTTC. The full variable domain, completed using reference TRBV7-9 and TRBJ2-7, is DTGVSQNPRHKITKRGQNVTFRCDPISEHNRLYWYRQTLGQGPEFLTYFQNEAQLEKSRLLSDRFSAERPKGSFSTLEIQRTEQGDSAMYLCASSSAGTGGYEQYFGPGTRLTVT.

The chain uses TRBV10-1 and TRBJ2-7; 9 positions match TRBD1. This CDR3 has 17 residues. Unmatched junction bases numbered 6, after V lost 0 bases and J lost 0 bases. CDR1 WNHNN and CDR2 SYGVQD come from the germline V gene (reference sequence). The CDR3 nucleotides are TGCGCCAGCAGTGAGTCGGGGGACAGGGAAAGCTCCTACGAGCAGTACTTC. This translates into CASSESGDRESSYEQYF.

The CDR3 is CSVEGTGVPLAKNIQYF. CDR3 nucleotides: TGCAGCGTTGAGGGGACAGGGGTCCCTTTAGCCAAAAACATTCAGTACTTC. The chain has TRBV29-1 and TRBJ2-4, with 10 bases fitting TRBD1. V was pared by 3 bases and J by 0 bases, with 8 bases of the junction left unmatched. Germline assignment: CDR1 SQVTM and CDR2 ANQGSEA. The CDR3 runs to 17 residues.

V usage is TRBV9 and J usage is TRBJ2-7; a possible D gene is TRBD2 (6 bases). The germline gives CDR1 SGDLS, CDR2 YYNGEE. This CDR3 has 13 residues. Trimming removed 0 bases from V and 5 bases from J, with 9 bases in between. This CDR3 reads CASSVGREHEQYF. CDR3 coding DNA: TGTGCCAGCAGCGTAGGACGGGAGCACGAGCAGTACTTC.

The V call is TRBV13, the J call TRBJ2-7; D remains unclear. This CDR3 is built from 12 residues. The V end lost 0 bases, the J end lost 7 bases, and 7 bases lay between the germline ends. Germline assignment: CDR1 PRHDT and CDR2 FYEKMQ (reference sequence). CDR3 DNA: TGTGCCAGCAGCTTAGGGCAAGGGGAGCAGTACTTC. Encoded protein: CASSLGQGEQYF.

The chain recombines TRBV7-2 with TRBJ1-3, with unresolved D. V was clipped by 5 bases and J by 0 bases, with 14 bases between them. The CDR3 contains 16 residues. Per germline, CDR1 SGHTA and CDR2 FQGNSA. The DNA for the CDR3 is TGTGCCAGCAGCCGCTTCGCCAGGAGCTCTGGAAACACCATATATTTT. This encodes CASSRFARSSGNTIYF.

This clone was picked up one time. The chain joins TRBV19 to TRBJ2-3; no clear D. The V end was cut by 5 bases, the J end by 4 bases, with 7 bases between. Germline V lookup: CDR1 LNHDA, CDR2 SQIVND (reference sequence). This CDR3 spans 12 amino acids. The CDR3 protein is CASSQIADTQYF. CDR3 sequence (DNA): TGTGCCAGTAGTCAAATAGCAGATACGCAGTATTTT.

This rearrangement joins TRBV7-2 to TRBJ2-1; 7 bases line up with TRBD2. CDR1 and CDR2 from the germline V gene are SGHTA and FQGNSA. This CDR3 region has 15 residues. J was trimmed by 4 bases and V by 8 bases; bases with no gene match: 11. CDR3 nucleotide sequence: TGTGCCAGCGGCAAGGGCGGGAGTTTTTACAATGAGCAGTTCTTC. Translation gives CASGKGGSFYNEQFF.

The chain recombines TRBV18 with TRBJ2-7; D unclear. The CDR3 totals 15 residues. Trimming left V 3 bases short and J 0 bases short, with 12 bases between. The germline V gene encodes CDR1 KGHSH and CDR2 LQKENI. The CDR3 spells CASSPPDSHSYEQYF. CDR3 DNA sequence: TGTGCCAGCTCACCGCCAGACTCTCACTCCTACGAGCAGTACTTC.

The J gene is TRBJ2-7, the V gene TRBV27; a weak D match, TRBD2 (6 bases). Trimming took off 10 bases at V and 3 bases at J, with 16 bases between the two ends. CDR1 MNHEY and CDR2 SMNVEV come from the germline V gene (reference sequence). CDR3 length equals 13 residues. The CDR3 loop reads CATRGSGYYEQYF. The CDR3 nucleotides read TGTGCCACGCGGGGTAGCGGCTACTACGAGCAGTACTTC.

This chain uses TRBV27 with TRBJ2-5; no clear D gene. The germline V gene has CDR1 MNHEY and CDR2 SMNVEV (reference sequence). The CDR3 spans 13 residues. Trimming pared 2 bases from V and 1 base from J, leaving 5 bases between. CDR3 in amino acids: CASSLQPQETQYF. For the CDR3, the DNA is TGTGCCAGCAGTTTACAACCCCAAGAGACCCAGTACTTC.

This clone was recorded once. The chain carries TRBV27 and TRBJ1-2; TRBD1 is a possible D gene (5 bases). Germline V lookup: CDR1 MNHEY, CDR2 SMNVEV (reference sequence). The CDR3 spans 14 residues. The V gene lost 5 bases and the J gene lost 4 bases, with 14 bases spanning the gap. The CDR3 loop reads CASSPGHNPYGYTF. CDR3 sequence (DNA): TGTGCCAGCAGTCCAGGACACAACCCCTATGGCTACACCTTC.

The V call is TRBV29-1, the J call TRBJ1-2; D is unresolved. V lost 6 bases to trimming and J lost 4 bases, with 12 bases between them. The CDR3 extends over 12 amino acids. Germline-derived CDR1 and CDR2 are SQVTM and ANQGSEA. DNA for the CDR3: TGCAGCGTCGTAACCAGCAGCTATGGCTACACCTTC. Translating it yields CSVVTSSYGYTF.

Here the CDR3 reads CASSQHRVLGEGTQYF. The CDR3 DNA reads as TGCGCCAGCAGCCAACACAGGGTGCTAGGAGAGGGTACGCAGTATTTT. V is TRBV4-1 and J is TRBJ2-3; D possibly corresponds to TRBD1 (6 bases). V gave up 2 bases and J gave up 8 bases, with 20 bases separating them. The CDR3 is 16 amino acids. CDR1 and CDR2 from the germline V gene are MGHRA and YSYEKL.